This section outlines one T cell receptor (beta chain) sequence together with its context. Its antigen is still unknown. This specimen comes from a study of OX40 agonist ivuxolimab in advanced cancers. Study-level background: Eligibility admitted prior anti-PD-1, anti-PD-L1 or anti-CTLA-4 therapy; around 42% had some. Study-level findings and limits: In general, CD8+ T cells held more expanded clones than CD4+ did, on average.

A history of autoimmune disease or systemic immunosuppression excluded patients. The assay was immunoSEQ multiplex PCR, and TCRdb's table has in-frame clones only and misses some. The sample includes 47,000 or so clones, more than 75% of them seen just once. Germline loops: CDR1 MNHEY, CDR2 SMNVEV (reference sequence). V lost 3 bases and J lost 5, with 10 bases in between. The CDR3 sequence is 13 residues long. This receptor was taken from an adult with an advanced solid tumor such as melanoma, head and neck, liver or kidney cancer. The V and J genes are TRBV27 and TRBJ2-5, with D uncertain. The sample was CD4+ or CD8+ T cells sorted from blood, taken in a trial of the OX40 agonist ivuxolimab. This CDR3 reads CASSFFLGETQYF. The CDR3 bases are TGTGCCAGCAGTTTCTTCCTCGGGGAGACCCAGTACTTC.